This T cell receptor (beta chain) comes out of a study of OX40 agonist ivuxolimab in advanced cancers. Study-wide findings and caveats: More expanded clones were found, on average, in CD8+ than in CD4+ T cells. Low normalized T-cell clonal expansion was also seen in some nonresponders.

TCRdb keeps only in-frame clones here, not all; method: immunoSEQ multiplex PCR. The sample comprises some 40,000 clones, about 85% of which are singletons, and less than 20% rests with the top ten. On this clone itself: Its matching antigen is unknown.

After removal of 3 bases from V and 5 bases from J, the junction contained 2 bases not matched to a gene. The V gene's germline CDR1 is PRHDT and CDR2 FYEKMQ (reference sequence). The CDR3 covers 14 residues. Material: CD4+ or CD8+ T cells sorted from blood, obtained in a trial of the OX40 agonist ivuxolimab. The V call is TRBV13, the J call TRBJ1-1; 11 nucleotides match TRBD1. The receptor was derived from an adult with an advanced solid tumor such as melanoma, head and neck, liver or kidney cancer. Here the CDR3 reads CASSLGQGVTEAFF. CDR3 DNA sequence: TGTGCCAGCAGCTTGGGACAGGGGGTGACTGAAGCTTTCTTT. The whole variable domain, filled in from reference TRBV13 and TRBJ1-1, reads AAGVIQSPRHLIKEKRETATLKCYPIPRHDTVYWYQQGPGQDPQFLISFYEKMQSDKGSIPDRFSAQQFSDYHSELNMSSLELGDSALYFCASSLGQGVTEAFFGQGTRLTVV.